This entry describes one T cell receptor (beta chain). Its cognate antigen is unknown. The data stem from a study of regulatory T cells in long-lasting Graves disease. Study results and limitations: The study found persistent patients shared more public clonotypes (fewer than 3,000) than new patients (over 850). Accuracy could have been hurt by small sample size.

The time point is: persistent/refractory GD, antithyroid drugs over 5 years with positive TRAb. RNA isolated from PBMCs was used to make the TCR library. Arm-PCR with iRepertoire HTBI primers amplified the CDR3 regions for these TCR beta libraries. TCRdb ran MiXCR on the multiplex PCR reads and lists one entry per CDR3 protein. This sample has a few hundred thousand distinct CDR3 sequences, with around a fifth found just once. The sequences come from peripheral blood mononuclear cells (PBMCs), collected when the disease was refractory, from a patient treated with antithyroid drugs. The sequence was collected from a female donor with Graves disease.

The CDR3 nucleotides are TGTGCCAGCAGCCCTCGTCTAAGCAATCAGCCCCAGCATTTT. It yields the protein CASSPRLSNQPQHF. The V and J genes are TRBV6-1 and TRBJ1-5, with unresolved D. V was pared by 6 bases and J by 1 base, with 10 bases between. The CDR3 has 14 residues. Germline lookup yields CDR1 MNHNS and CDR2 SASEGT.